Sequencing of this T cell receptor beta chain was carried out in a study of post-analysis software for immune sequencing data. Researchers reported that TCR beta cDNA libraries carried unique molecular identifiers. T cells numbering roughly 0.85 to 10 million gave rise to 500,000 or so cDNA molecules. TCRdb called the PCR reads again in MiXCR, with one record for every CDR3 protein. Altogether about 820,000 distinct CDR3 sequences are present, roughly 50% being singletons, with the ten largest covering 4% to 5.5%. In the case of this clonotype: Its antigen is unidentified.

Germline CDR1 SEHNR, CDR2 FQNEAQ (reference sequence). The CDR3 runs to 14 residues. Points from the study as a whole: When patients were compared with controls, 4 or 5 TRBV segments were more frequent, TRBV5-6, TRBV5-1 and TRBV20-1 among them. Significantly decreased normalized Chao1 diversity was recorded for multiple sclerosis patients relative to controls. Strong same-batch co-clustering of samples appeared with F measure clustering.

The sequence came from a girl aged 5 to 17 with multiple sclerosis. This rearrangement joins TRBV7-9 to TRBJ2-5; D might be TRBD1 or TRBD2, each matching 5 bases. The J call may be incorrect, as the DNA end agrees better with TRBJ2-7. The sequenced material came from blood. CDR3 residues: CASSFGRGPGEQYF. The DNA of the CDR3 is TGTGCCAGCAGCTTCGGTCGGGGACCGGGCGAGCAGTACTTC.